The 18 T cell receptor beta chains given below trace back to one sample, sequenced in a study of identical twins. TCRdb independently ran MiXCR on the 5' RACE reads; one entry per CDR3 protein. The profile shows roughly 690,000 distinct CDR3 sequences, 21% of them singletons. This sample also appeared in a second study, on T cells expressing NK-cell markers.

Sample: PBMCs. The receptors derive from a woman aged 18-29 years in good health.

The chain is built from TRBV7-2 and TRBJ2-7; TRBD2 agrees at 12 bases. Losses at the gene ends were 5 bases for V and 10 bases for J; bases not matched to a gene: 9. Looked up from germline, CDR1 is SGHTA and CDR2 is FQGNSA. The CDR3 length is 14 residues. The DNA of the CDR3 is TGTGCCAGCAGCGTGACTGCGGGACTAGCGGGCCAGTACTTC. Amino acid sequence: CASSVTAGLAGQYF.

This clonotype was detected a few times. The V and J genes are TRBV7-9 and TRBJ2-7, with 10 positions matching TRBD1. CDR1 and CDR2 (germline): SEHNR, FQNEAQ (reference sequence). This CDR3 is built from 15 residues. Unmatched junction bases numbered 6, after V lost 5 bases and J lost 2 bases. As DNA, the CDR3 is TGTGCCAGCAGCACCACGACAGGGGGCGCCTACGAGCAGTACTTC. Protein: CASSTTTGGAYEQYF.

This clonotype appeared a few times. V gene TRBV6-5 combines with J gene TRBJ2-1; TRBD2 aligns across 8 bases. V shed 2 bases and J 7 bases; nucleotides not matched to a gene: 7. The length of the CDR3 is 15 residues. The V gene's germline CDR1 is MNHEY and CDR2 SVGAGI. CDR3 sequence reads: CASSYPREVSNEQFF. DNA for the CDR3: TGTGCCAGCAGTTACCCGCGGGAGGTATCTAATGAGCAGTTCTTC.

This clonotype came up many times. The CDR3 sequence is CASSYSRGGTNLINTGELFF. CDR3 bases: TGTGCCAGCAGTTACTCGCGAGGGGGCACAAACCTAATAAACACCGGGGAGCTGTTTTTT. The chain joins TRBV6-2 or TRBV6-3 to TRBJ2-2; 7 bases align to TRBD1. CDR3 size: 20 residues. After removal of 0 bases from V and 2 bases from J, the junction contained 15 bases not matched to a gene. CDR1 and CDR2 from the germline V gene are MNHEY and SVGEGT.

This rearrangement joins TRBV4-1 to TRBJ2-1, with 13 positions matching TRBD2. With V trimmed by 4 bases and J by 8 bases, 8 bases remained unmatched. CDR3 length: 16 residues. Germline V gives CDR1 MGHRA, CDR2 YSYEKL. CDR3: CASSPRTSGSEYEQFF. In nucleotides, the CDR3 is TGCGCCAGCAGCCCGCGGACTAGCGGGAGTGAATATGAGCAGTTCTTC.

This clonotype showed up just a few times. This chain uses TRBV11-2 with TRBJ2-7; a weak D match, TRBD2 (6 bases). V was pared by 7 bases and J by 0 bases, with 19 bases between. Per germline, CDR1 SGHAT and CDR2 FQNNGV. This CDR3 is built from 16 residues. This chain's CDR3 is CASTSSGLAVSYEQYF. CDR3 nucleotides: TGTGCCAGCACCTCCAGCGGGCTAGCAGTCTCCTACGAGCAGTACTTC.

This clonotype was recorded many times. The V and J genes are TRBV24-1 and TRBJ2-5, with D perhaps matching TRBD1 or TRBD2 (5 bases each). Per germline, CDR1 KGHDR and CDR2 SFDVKD. V shed 2 bases and J shed 5 bases, with 8 bases lying between them. CDR3 size: 13 residues. This chain's CDR3 is CATSDWGSETQYF. DNA for the CDR3: TGTGCCACCAGTGATTGGGGGTCCGAGACCCAGTACTTC.

This chain links TRBV12-3 or TRBV12-4 with TRBJ2-5; 10 bases fit TRBD1. V gave up 3 bases and J gave up 7 bases; unmatched junction bases: 11. The CDR3 runs to 16 residues. The CDR3 DNA reads as TGTGCCAGCAGTTTGACGCGGACAGGGGGAGCCGGGACCCAGTACTTC. This codes for CASSLTRTGGAGTQYF.

This clonotype was recorded a few times. The rearrangement joins TRBV20-1 to TRBJ2-1, with D possibly TRBD2 on 6 matching bases. Trimming took 6 bases from V and 7 from J, leaving 19 bases between them. This CDR3 contains 14 residues. Germline loops: CDR1 DFQATT, CDR2 SNEGSKA (reference sequence). The DNA for the CDR3 is TGCAGTGCCGGGGTTGCGGGACCCTCAAATGAGCAGTTCTTC. Protein sequence: CSAGVAGPSNEQFF.

The CDR3 DNA reads as TGTGCCAGCAGCTGGGGAGGAGATGAGCAGTACTTC. Encoded protein: CASSWGGDEQYF. The chain carries TRBV11-2 and TRBJ2-7; a possible D gene is TRBD2 (6 bases). This CDR3 is 12 amino acids long. Trimming pared 4 bases from V and 7 bases from J, leaving 11 bases between. Germline values: CDR1 SGHAT, CDR2 FQNNGV.

Only a few counts were recorded for this clonotype. The chain combines TRBV2 with TRBJ1-2, with D uncertain. Germline CDR1 and CDR2: SNHLY and FYNNEI. The CDR3 length is 13 residues. V shed 7 bases and J shed 4 bases, with 13 bases lying between them. The CDR3 loop reads CASNTNGPYGYTF. The CDR3 DNA sequence: TGTGCCAGCAATACGAATGGACCCTATGGCTACACCTTC.

This rearrangement joins TRBV4-3 to TRBJ2-2; D is unclear. Germline loops: CDR1 LGHNA, CDR2 YSLEER. The CDR3 totals 14 residues. The V end lost 2 bases, the J end lost 3 bases, and 7 bases lay between the germline ends. The CDR3: CASSQSLYTGELFF. The CDR3 DNA follows: TGCGCCAGCAGCCAATCACTGTACACCGGGGAGCTGTTTTTT.

This clonotype was observed at least ten times. The V and J genes are TRBV20-1 and TRBJ1-2; D not certain. The ends were cut back, 0 bases at V and 8 bases at J, with 19 bases in the middle. CDR3 length equals 15 residues. Germline values: CDR1 DFQATT, CDR2 SNEGSKA (reference sequence). This chain's CDR3 is CSARDYPPGYRGYTF. CDR3 nucleotides: TGCAGTGCTAGAGATTATCCCCCGGGCTATAGAGGCTACACCTTC.

This clonotype was detected many times. The V and J genes are TRBV15 and TRBJ2-5; D is perhaps TRBD1 (6 bases). V lost 5 bases and J lost 0, with 16 bases in between. CDR1 LNHNV and CDR2 YYDKDF come from the germline V gene (reference sequence). The CDR3 is 16 residues long. Here the CDR3 reads CATSSPLDRYQETQYF. The CDR3, as DNA: TGTGCCACCAGCTCCCCCCTGGACAGATACCAAGAGACCCAGTACTTC.

The chain uses TRBV23-1 and TRBJ2-1; D might be TRBD2 (6 bases). TRBV23-1 is given ORF status, its function remaining uncertain. V dropped 8 bases and J dropped 6 bases, with 14 bases sitting between them. The CDR3 extends over 13 amino acids. CDR3 nucleotide sequence: TGCGCCAGCCCGGGACTGGTCCCCAATGAGCAGTTCTTC. Translating it yields CASPGLVPNEQFF.

The rearrangement joins TRBV7-2 to TRBJ2-1; tentatively, D is TRBD1 (6 bases). V lost 5 bases, J lost 11 bases, and 10 bases lay in between. CDR3 length equals 11 residues. Germline V gene sequence: CDR1 SGHTA, CDR2 FQGNSA. The CDR3 DNA sequence: TGTGCCAGCAGCCCCCAGGGGCAGCAGTTCTTC. It translates to CASSPQGQQFF.

The genes are TRBV20-1 and TRBJ2-1, with 10 nucleotides matching TRBD1. Per germline, CDR1 DFQATT and CDR2 SNEGSKA (reference sequence). The CDR3 is 15 residues long. Trimming at V came to 4 bases and at J to 3 bases, leaving 6 bases not matched to a gene. The DNA of the CDR3 is TGCAGTGCTACAGACAGGGGGCAAGGCTACAATGAGCAGTTCTTC. Amino acid sequence: CSATDRGQGYNEQFF.

The chain uses TRBV10-3 and TRBJ1-2; 7 positions match TRBD1. The CDR3 is 12 amino acids. Germline CDR1 ENHRY, CDR2 SYGVKD. The V gene end was trimmed by 2 bases and the J gene end by 7 bases; junction bases not matched to a gene: 1. CDR3 protein: CAISEPGGGYTF. CDR3 in DNA: TGTGCCATCAGTGAGCCAGGGGGTGGCTACACCTTC.